This T cell receptor (beta chain) was sequenced for a study of blood T cell repertoires in COVID-19 (dated by TCRdb to about 2020). Notes on the research overall: Collaborator samples came from the United States, Italy and Spain and covered acute and convalescent phases of COVID-19. The material from the prospective study consisted of cDNA or gDNA derived from T cells, B-cell-depleted T cells, or PBMCs. The dataset comprised deeply sampled blood TCRbeta repertoires from subjects exposed to, actively infected with, or recovered from COVID-19. The repertoires were released in a freely available public database meant as a resource for research on the immune response to SARS-CoV-2. Samples came from the ongoing ImmuneRACE study (first 160 participants) plus 1,254 subjects from 6 global collaborators. Sample metadata almost always included a de-identified subject ID, COVID-19 status, age in years and sex. Where available, HLA class I and class II types were taken from metadata supplied by the sample provider and were not determined by assay-based typing. Broad study findings and their caveats: Clinical and demographic metadata were provided uncurated, with the amount varying by source and participant.

Points on this clone: No cognate antigen has been identified for it. No much larger clone is present one base from it, and per-base qualities are unavailable.

The V and J ends are trimmed by 5 bases and 9 bases, leaving 22 bases between them. Measured from the cysteine to the phenylalanine, the CDR3 is 15 residues long. Only the CDR3 portion is preserved as DNA: 45 bases, with reading frame beginning at the first base. From a lookup of the germline V gene, CDR1 and CDR2 are MGHDK and SYGVNS. The immunoSEQ Assay, a bias-controlled multiplex PCR, was used to amplify TCRbeta CDR3 regions from genomic DNA. As for the authors' bioinformatics: The number of nucleated cells in each sample was estimated by amplification of reference gene primers within the assay. Sequence reads were collapsed and filtered to measure the absolute abundance of every unique TCRbeta CDR3 rearrangement. For each sample, productive Simpson clonality was calculated as the square root of Simpson's diversity index across productive rearrangements. TCRdb holds this immuneACCESS table with in-frame rearrangements only. Some clones are missing; in checked studies, unresolved V genes explain under half, and the rest has no known cause. V and J calls and clone size are copied from that table; D and trimming were computed from the DNA. The sample includes about 82,000 clones, with roughly 78% observed a single time. About a third of the sample comes from the top ten.

In Seattle, one collaborating source enrolled patients while the infection was active and tracked those patients longitudinally over the course of disease. Each collaborating institution followed its own protocols to collect whole blood in K2EDTA tubes. For TCRbeta analysis, collaborators shipped samples as frozen whole blood, isolated PBMCs, or DNA extracted from either of those sample types. Sequencing was performed on peripheral blood. This TCR was recovered from a man aged 55-75 years with COVID-19, enrolled during active disease. This sequence uses TRBV25-1 and TRBJ2-5; possibly the D gene is TRBD2, per 5 matching bases. The sequenced DNA: TGTGCCAGCAGTTTAGGGCTACTTCGGGATAAGGCCCAGTACTTC. Translated, this gives CASSLGLLRDKAQYF.